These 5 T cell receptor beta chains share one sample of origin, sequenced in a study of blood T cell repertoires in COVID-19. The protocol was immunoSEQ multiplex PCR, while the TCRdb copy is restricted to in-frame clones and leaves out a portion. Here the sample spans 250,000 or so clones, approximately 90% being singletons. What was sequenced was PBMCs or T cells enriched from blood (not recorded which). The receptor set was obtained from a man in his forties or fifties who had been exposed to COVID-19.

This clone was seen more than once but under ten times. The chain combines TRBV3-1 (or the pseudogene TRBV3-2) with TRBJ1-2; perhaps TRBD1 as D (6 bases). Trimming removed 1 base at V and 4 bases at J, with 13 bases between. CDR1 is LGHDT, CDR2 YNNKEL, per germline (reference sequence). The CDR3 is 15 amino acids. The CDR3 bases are TGTGCCAGCAGCCAAGGGCAACAGGGAATCTATGGCTACACCTTC. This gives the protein CASSQGQQGIYGYTF.

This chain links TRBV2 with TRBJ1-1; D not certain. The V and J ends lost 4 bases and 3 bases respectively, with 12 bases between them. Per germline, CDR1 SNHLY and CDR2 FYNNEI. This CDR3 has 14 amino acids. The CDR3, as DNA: TGTGCCAGCAGTGCCGGAGGACCGGACACTGAAGCTTTCTTT. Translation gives CASSAGGPDTEAFF.

This chain's CDR3 is CASGRWGRDTEAFF. The CDR3 DNA sequence: TGTGCCAGCGGGCGGTGGGGGAGGGACACTGAAGCTTTCTTT. This chain uses TRBV2 with TRBJ1-1, with a weak D call TRBD1 (5 bases). Germline CDR1 is SNHLY and CDR2 is FYNNEI. The CDR3 has 14 amino acids. V dropped 8 bases and J dropped 3 bases, with 16 bases sitting between them.

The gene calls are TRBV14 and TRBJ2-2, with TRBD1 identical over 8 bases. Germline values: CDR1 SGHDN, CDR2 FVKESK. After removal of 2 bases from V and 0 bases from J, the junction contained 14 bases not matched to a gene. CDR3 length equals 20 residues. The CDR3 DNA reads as TGTGCCAGCAGCCAACCAAGAGCGCAGGGGGCATACCCGAACACCGGGGAGCTGTTTTTT. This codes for CASSQPRAQGAYPNTGELFF. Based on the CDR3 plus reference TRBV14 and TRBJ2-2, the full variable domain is EAGVTQFPSHSVIEKGQTVTLRCDPISGHDNLYWYRRVMGKEIKFLLHFVKESKQDESGMPNNRFLAERTGGTYSTLKVQPAELEDSGVYFCASSQPRAQGAYPNTGELFFGEGSRLTVL.

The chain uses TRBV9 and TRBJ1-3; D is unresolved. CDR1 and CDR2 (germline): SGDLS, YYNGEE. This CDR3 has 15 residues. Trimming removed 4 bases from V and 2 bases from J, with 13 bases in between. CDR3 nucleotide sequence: TGTGCCAGCAGCAAAGACACGTTGCCTGGAAACACCATATATTTT. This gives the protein CASSKDTLPGNTIYF.